This is a list of T cell receptor beta chains from one sample in a study of blood T cell repertoires in COVID-19. This table comes from immunoSEQ multiplex PCR, and its TCRdb copy is limited to in-frame clones, with some not included. The profile shows almost 300,000 clones, over 85% of them singletons. Material: peripheral blood. Receptor source: a woman in her thirties with COVID-19, enrolled during active disease. Each CDR3 is given with its conserved first and last residue. Fields, in order: clone size, J gene, V gene, D gene, CDR3 DNA, CDR3 protein. A D gene is named only where the DNA matches it firmly. Only part of the rows carry a size: once, few, many, or a class if the clone is expanded.

clone_size: -; j_call: TRBJ1-6; v_call: TRBV7-2; d_call: -; cdr3_nt: TGTGCCAGCACTGGCAGGGTTATGAAATCACCCCTCCACTTT; cdr3_aa: CASTGRVMKSPLHF
clone_size: -; j_call: TRBJ1-1; v_call: TRBV19; d_call: TRBD1; cdr3_nt: TGTGCCAGTAACTCCGGGACAGGTTCCACTGAAGCTTTCTTT; cdr3_aa: CASNSGTGSTEAFF
clone_size: -; j_call: TRBJ1-2; v_call: TRBV15; d_call: TRBD1; cdr3_nt: TGTGCCACCAGCAGAGAAGGGGGCTCCTATGGCTACACCTTC; cdr3_aa: CATSREGGSYGYTF
clone_size: few; j_call: TRBJ1-1; v_call: TRBV10-3; d_call: -; cdr3_nt: TGTGCCATCAGTGAGTCAACCGGGGGCGGGGGAAACACTGAAGCTTTCTTT; cdr3_aa: CAISESTGGGGNTEAFF
clone_size: -; j_call: TRBJ2-5; v_call: TRBV5-4; d_call: -; cdr3_nt: TGTGCCAGCAGCGCCGACAGCACCCAAGAGACCCAGTACTTC; cdr3_aa: CASSADSTQETQYF
clone_size: once; j_call: TRBJ2-3; v_call: TRBV5-6; d_call: TRBD2; cdr3_nt: TGTGCCAGCAGCCCAACTCTCCTAGCGGGGGGAGGGTATACGCAGTATTTT; cdr3_aa: CASSPTLLAGGGYTQYF
clone_size: -; j_call: TRBJ1-2; v_call: TRBV3-1/TRBV3-2; d_call: -; cdr3_nt: TGTGCCAGCAGTCCTCATCTAGCATCAAACTATGGCTACACCTTC; cdr3_aa: CASSPHLASNYGYTF
clone_size: few; j_call: TRBJ2-2; v_call: TRBV5-1; d_call: -; cdr3_nt: TGCGCCAGCAGCAACACCGTGAACACCGGGGAGCTGTTTTTT; cdr3_aa: CASSNTVNTGELFF
clone_size: -; j_call: TRBJ1-2; v_call: TRBV28; d_call: -; cdr3_nt: TGTGCCAGCAGTTTTCGGGGTTGGACCTATGGCTACACCTTC; cdr3_aa: CASSFRGWTYGYTF
clone_size: -; j_call: TRBJ1-6; v_call: TRBV15; d_call: -; cdr3_nt: TGTGCCACCAGCCCTCAAGGAGGGAAGCCCTATTCACCCCTCCACTTT; cdr3_aa: CATSPQGGKPYSPLHF
clone_size: few; j_call: TRBJ1-1; v_call: TRBV28; d_call: -; cdr3_nt: TGTGCCAGCAGTTTCAACCGGGACACTGAAGCTTTCTTT; cdr3_aa: CASSFNRDTEAFF
clone_size: -; j_call: TRBJ1-2; v_call: TRBV19; d_call: -; cdr3_nt: TGTGCCAGTTGCCCAGTTGTCACAGACTATGGCTACACCTTC; cdr3_aa: CASCPVVTDYGYTF
clone_size: -; j_call: TRBJ2-7; v_call: TRBV2; d_call: TRBD2; cdr3_nt: TGTGCCAGCAGCGCCCGGCGCGGGGGGGCCGGCGAGCAGTACTTC; cdr3_aa: CASSARRGGAGEQYF
clone_size: once; j_call: TRBJ1-1; v_call: TRBV6-1; d_call: -; cdr3_nt: TGTGCCAGCAGTAAAACAGGTCCCATGAACACTGAAGCTTTCTTT; cdr3_aa: CASSKTGPMNTEAFF
clone_size: once; j_call: TRBJ2-3; v_call: TRBV3-1/TRBV3-2; d_call: TRBD1; cdr3_nt: TGTGCCAGCAGCCGGGACAGGGGTAGCGCAGATACGCAGTATTTT; cdr3_aa: CASSRDRGSADTQYF
clone_size: -; j_call: TRBJ2-7; v_call: TRBV27; d_call: -; cdr3_nt: TGTGCCAGCAGTCCACGACTTACTGGTTACTACGAGCAGTACTTC; cdr3_aa: CASSPRLTGYYEQYF
clone_size: -; j_call: TRBJ2-7; v_call: TRBV19; d_call: TRBD1; cdr3_nt: TGTGCCAGTAGTGGGGGACAGGGGGACTACGAGCAGTACTTC; cdr3_aa: CASSGGQGDYEQYF
clone_size: -; j_call: TRBJ1-6; v_call: TRBV2; d_call: TRBD1; cdr3_nt: TGTGCCAGCAGTGAAGTCCAGGGGGCCTCCTATAATTCACCCCTCCACTTT; cdr3_aa: CASSEVQGASYNSPLHF
clone_size: -; j_call: TRBJ1-5; v_call: TRBV19; d_call: TRBD1; cdr3_nt: TGTGCCAGTAGTATAGGCCCAGGGGGCGGTCGGGGCAATCAGCCCCAGCATTTT; cdr3_aa: CASSIGPGGGRGNQPQHF
clone_size: -; j_call: TRBJ1-2; v_call: TRBV5-1; d_call: TRBD1; cdr3_nt: TGCGCCAGCAGCCGAGGACAGGGAAGCTATGGCTACACCTTC; cdr3_aa: CASSRGQGSYGYTF
clone_size: -; j_call: TRBJ2-3; v_call: TRBV3-1/TRBV3-2; d_call: TRBD2; cdr3_nt: TGTGCCAGCAGCTTACGGGGGGGAGGCACAGATACGCAGTATTTT; cdr3_aa: CASSLRGGGTDTQYF
clone_size: -; j_call: TRBJ2-2; v_call: TRBV6-6; d_call: -; cdr3_nt: TGTGCCAGCAGTTACGGAACAGTAATCACCGGGGAGCTGTTTTTT; cdr3_aa: CASSYGTVITGELFF
clone_size: once; j_call: TRBJ1-1; v_call: TRBV5-1; d_call: -; cdr3_nt: TGCGTCAGCAGCTTGATAACAGACACTGAAGCTTTCTTT; cdr3_aa: CVSSLITDTEAFF
clone_size: -; j_call: TRBJ1-4; v_call: TRBV6-6; d_call: TRBD1; cdr3_nt: TGTGCCACCTCCACTGGGACAGGCAATGAAAAACTGTTTTTT; cdr3_aa: CATSTGTGNEKLFF
clone_size: -; j_call: TRBJ1-5; v_call: TRBV15; d_call: -; cdr3_nt: TGTGCCACCAGCATGGGTGGACTTAGCAATCAGCCCCAGCATTTT; cdr3_aa: CATSMGGLSNQPQHF
clone_size: -; j_call: TRBJ1-3; v_call: TRBV25-1; d_call: -; cdr3_nt: TGTGCCAGCAGTGGATACGTCGGGTCCTCTGGAAACACCATATATTTT; cdr3_aa: CASSGYVGSSGNTIYF
clone_size: once; j_call: TRBJ1-1; v_call: TRBV27; d_call: -; cdr3_nt: TGTGCCAGCAGATTCTCGGGACAAAACACTGAAGCTTTCTTT; cdr3_aa: CASRFSGQNTEAFF
clone_size: -; j_call: TRBJ2-5; v_call: TRBV11-2; d_call: TRBD2; cdr3_nt: TGTGCCAGCAGACGAACTAGCGGGGGGTTCCAAGAGACCCAGTACTTC; cdr3_aa: CASRRTSGGFQETQYF
clone_size: -; j_call: TRBJ1-6; v_call: TRBV27; d_call: -; cdr3_nt: TGTGCCAGCATTTCTTCCCTTAAGACAGGCAGGGTTGATTCACCCCTCCACTTT; cdr3_aa: CASISSLKTGRVDSPLHF
clone_size: few; j_call: TRBJ2-3; v_call: TRBV11-1; d_call: -; cdr3_nt: TGTGCCAGCAGCCCAGGGGTCCAAACAGATACGCAGTATTTT; cdr3_aa: CASSPGVQTDTQYF
clone_size: -; j_call: TRBJ1-2; v_call: TRBV29-1; d_call: -; cdr3_nt: TGCAGCGTTGTGGTGAGGGATTTATATGGCTACACCTTC; cdr3_aa: CSVVVRDLYGYTF
clone_size: -; j_call: TRBJ2-1; v_call: TRBV19; d_call: -; cdr3_nt: TGTGCCAGTAGTATTGCTCTATCAGGGTTCTACAATGAGCAGTTCTTC; cdr3_aa: CASSIALSGFYNEQFF
clone_size: -; j_call: TRBJ2-3; v_call: TRBV30; d_call: -; cdr3_nt: TGTGCCTGTAATCCCCAGGGTCATAGCACAGATACGCAGTATTTT; cdr3_aa: CACNPQGHSTDTQYF
clone_size: once; j_call: TRBJ2-5; v_call: TRBV15; d_call: TRBD2; cdr3_nt: TGTGCCACCAGCAGAGGTGCGTCGGGACTAGCGGGGCAGCAAGAGACCCAGTACTTC; cdr3_aa: CATSRGASGLAGQQETQYF
clone_size: -; j_call: TRBJ1-6; v_call: TRBV10-2; d_call: -; cdr3_nt: TGCGCCAGCAGTGTGGGAGTGAGCTCCTATAATTCACCCCTCCACTTT; cdr3_aa: CASSVGVSSYNSPLHF
clone_size: -; j_call: TRBJ2-7; v_call: TRBV7-9; d_call: TRBD2; cdr3_nt: TGTGCCAGCAGGACCACTAGCGGGGGACACGACTTC; cdr3_aa: CASRTTSGGHDF
clone_size: once; j_call: TRBJ1-6; v_call: TRBV25-1; d_call: TRBD1; cdr3_nt: TGTGCCAGCGGAGGGGGCGGCGGAGATAATTCACCCCTCCACTTT; cdr3_aa: CASGGGGGDNSPLHF
clone_size: -; j_call: TRBJ2-2; v_call: TRBV19; d_call: -; cdr3_nt: TGTGCCAGTACCTTCAGCACTAGAACCGGGGAGCTGTTTTTT; cdr3_aa: CASTFSTRTGELFF
clone_size: -; j_call: TRBJ2-3; v_call: TRBV12-2; d_call: -; cdr3_nt: TGTGCAAGTCGCTTCGTTCCCCAACTAGCGGACACAGATACGCAGTATTTT; cdr3_aa: CASRFVPQLADTDTQYF
clone_size: -; j_call: TRBJ1-1; v_call: TRBV7-2; d_call: TRBD1; cdr3_nt: TGTGCCAGCAGCTTGACAGGGGGAACTGAAGCTTTCTTT; cdr3_aa: CASSLTGGTEAFF
clone_size: -; j_call: TRBJ2-7; v_call: TRBV29-1; d_call: -; cdr3_nt: TGCAGCGGTAGAGGGCAGGAGTTTGGCGAGCAGTACTTC; cdr3_aa: CSGRGQEFGEQYF
clone_size: -; j_call: TRBJ2-7; v_call: TRBV7-2; d_call: TRBD2; cdr3_nt: TGTGCCAGCAGCTTAGCGTTCGCGGGGGGGACGGGAGAGCAGTACTTC; cdr3_aa: CASSLAFAGGTGEQYF
clone_size: -; j_call: TRBJ2-5; v_call: TRBV28; d_call: TRBD2; cdr3_nt: TGTGCCAGCAGCTTAGCGGGGGCCGGGGGGAAGACCCAGTACTTC; cdr3_aa: CASSLAGAGGKTQYF
clone_size: -; j_call: TRBJ2-6; v_call: TRBV20-1; d_call: -; cdr3_nt: TGCAGTGCTAGTCCGGCGGGAAGGGCTGGGGCCAACGTCCTGACTTTC; cdr3_aa: CSASPAGRAGANVLTF
clone_size: -; j_call: TRBJ2-7; v_call: TRBV5-1; d_call: -; cdr3_nt: TGCGCCAGCACCGAAGCGTATGGCTCCTACGAGCAGTACTTC; cdr3_aa: CASTEAYGSYEQYF
clone_size: -; j_call: TRBJ1-1; v_call: TRBV10-3; d_call: -; cdr3_nt: TGTGCCATCAGTGAGGGGGGGGGTAACACTGAAGCTTTCTTT; cdr3_aa: CAISEGGGNTEAFF
clone_size: once; j_call: TRBJ2-1; v_call: TRBV7-2; d_call: TRBD2; cdr3_nt: TGTGCCAGCACCCCGGGACTAGCGAGTTTCAATGAGCAGTTCTTC; cdr3_aa: CASTPGLASFNEQFF